This TCR beta chain was identified during a study of blood T cell repertoires in COVID-19. In the case of this clone: The sample contains more than one DNA sequence encoding this CDR3.

Sequencing used immunoSEQ multiplex PCR; TCRdb keeps in-frame clones, though not all of them. This table holds 12,000 or so clones, 82% found once. This CDR3 region has 15 residues. Germline-derived CDR1 and CDR2 are MGHRA and YSYEKL. V was clipped by 0 bases and J by 4 bases; unmatched bases: 2. The TCR comes from a human donor in a cohort sampled during active COVID-19. This sequence joins TRBV4-1 and TRBJ2-1; 8 bases agree with TRBD2. The sample consisted of peripheral blood. CDR3 nucleotides: TGCGCCAGCAGCCAAGAACGCGGGGGGTACAATGAGCAGTTCTTC. It encodes CASSQERGGYNEQFF.